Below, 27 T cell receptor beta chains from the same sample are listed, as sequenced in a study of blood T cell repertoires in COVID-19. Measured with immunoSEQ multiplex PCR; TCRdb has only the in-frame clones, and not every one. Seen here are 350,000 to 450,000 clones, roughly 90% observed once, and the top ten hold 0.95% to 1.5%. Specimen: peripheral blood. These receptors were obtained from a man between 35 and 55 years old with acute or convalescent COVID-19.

DNA of the CDR3: TGTGCCAGCAGTTTGCCCAGGGCCACGCGTTTCTTT. Its translation is CASSLPRATRFF. This sequence joins TRBV6-2 or TRBV6-3 and TRBJ1-1; D may be TRBD1 (5 bases). The CDR3 has 12 residues. Per the germline V gene, CDR1 is MNHEY and CDR2 is SVGEGT. V lost 4 bases, J lost 13 bases, and 16 bases lay in between.

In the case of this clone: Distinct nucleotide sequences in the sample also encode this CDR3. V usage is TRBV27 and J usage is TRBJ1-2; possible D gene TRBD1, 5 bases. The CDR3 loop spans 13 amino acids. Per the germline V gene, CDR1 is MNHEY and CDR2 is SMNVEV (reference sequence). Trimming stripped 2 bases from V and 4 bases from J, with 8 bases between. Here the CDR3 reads CASSLGGGYGYTF. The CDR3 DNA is TGTGCCAGCAGTTTAGGGGGAGGCTATGGCTACACCTTC.

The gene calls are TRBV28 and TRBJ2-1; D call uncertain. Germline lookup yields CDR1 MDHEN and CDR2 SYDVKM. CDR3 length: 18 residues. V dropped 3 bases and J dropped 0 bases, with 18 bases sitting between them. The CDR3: CASSFPSIDGSSYNEQFF. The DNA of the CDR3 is TGTGCCAGCAGTTTCCCCTCGATCGATGGTAGCTCCTACAATGAGCAGTTCTTC.

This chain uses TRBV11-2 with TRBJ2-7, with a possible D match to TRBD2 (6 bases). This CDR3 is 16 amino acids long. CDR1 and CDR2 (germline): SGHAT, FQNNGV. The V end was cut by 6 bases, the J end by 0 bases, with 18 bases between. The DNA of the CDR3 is TGTGCCAGCAGGACCCCTGGCGGGGCGCCCTCCTACGAGCAGTACTTC. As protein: CASRTPGGAPSYEQYF.

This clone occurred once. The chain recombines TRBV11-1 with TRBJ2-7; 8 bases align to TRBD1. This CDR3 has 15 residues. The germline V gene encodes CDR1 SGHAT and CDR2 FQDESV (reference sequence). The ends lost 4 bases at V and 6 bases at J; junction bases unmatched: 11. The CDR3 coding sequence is TGTGCCAGCAGCTCGAAAGGACAGGGCGGCGGCGAGCAGTACTTC. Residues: CASSSKGQGGGEQYF.

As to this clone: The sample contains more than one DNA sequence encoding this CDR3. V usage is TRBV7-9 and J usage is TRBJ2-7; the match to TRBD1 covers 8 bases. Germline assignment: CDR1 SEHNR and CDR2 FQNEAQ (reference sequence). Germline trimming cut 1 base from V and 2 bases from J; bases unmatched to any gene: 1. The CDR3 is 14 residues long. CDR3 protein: CASSLGTGTYEQYF. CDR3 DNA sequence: TGTGCCAGCAGCTTAGGGACAGGGACCTACGAGCAGTACTTC.

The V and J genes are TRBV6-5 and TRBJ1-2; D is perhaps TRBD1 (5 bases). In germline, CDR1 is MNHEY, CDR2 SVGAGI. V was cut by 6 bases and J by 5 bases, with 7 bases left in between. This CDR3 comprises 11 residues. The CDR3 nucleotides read TGTGCCAGCAGGGACACGTATGGCTACACCTTC. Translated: CASRDTYGYTF.

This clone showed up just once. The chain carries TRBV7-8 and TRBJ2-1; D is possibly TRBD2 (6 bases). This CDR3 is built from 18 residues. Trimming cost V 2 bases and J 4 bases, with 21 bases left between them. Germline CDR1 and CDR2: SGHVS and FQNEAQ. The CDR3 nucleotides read TGTGCCAGCAGCTTAACAGGAGGGGCCGTAATACCGTACAATGAGCAGTTCTTC. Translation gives CASSLTGGAVIPYNEQFF.

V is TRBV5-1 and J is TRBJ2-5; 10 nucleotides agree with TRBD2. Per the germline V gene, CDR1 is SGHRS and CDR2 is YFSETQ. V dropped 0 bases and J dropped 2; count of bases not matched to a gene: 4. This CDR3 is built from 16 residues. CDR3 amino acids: CASSLAVAGGQETQYF. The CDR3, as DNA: TGCGCCAGCAGCTTGGCGGTAGCGGGGGGTCAAGAGACCCAGTACTTC. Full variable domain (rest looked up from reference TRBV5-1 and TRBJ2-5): KAGVTQTPRYLIKTRGQQVTLSCSPISGHRSVSWYQQTPGQGLQFLFEYFSETQRNKGNFPGRFSGRQFSNSRSEMNVSTLELGDSALYLCASSLAVAGGQETQYFGPGTRLLVL.

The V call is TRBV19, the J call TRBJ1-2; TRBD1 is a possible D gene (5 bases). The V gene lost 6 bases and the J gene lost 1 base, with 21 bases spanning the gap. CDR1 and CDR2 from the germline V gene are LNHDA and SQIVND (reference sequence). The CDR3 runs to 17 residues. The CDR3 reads CASSVLGGRTINYGYTF. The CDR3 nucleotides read TGTGCCAGTAGCGTCTTGGGCGGCCGGACAATTAACTATGGCTACACCTTC.

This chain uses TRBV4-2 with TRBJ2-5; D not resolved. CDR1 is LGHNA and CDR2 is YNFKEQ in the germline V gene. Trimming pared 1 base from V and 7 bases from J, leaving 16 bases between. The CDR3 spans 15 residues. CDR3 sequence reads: CASSQGRDGPRTQYF. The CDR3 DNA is TGTGCCAGCAGCCAAGGGAGAGACGGCCCTCGGACCCAGTACTTC.

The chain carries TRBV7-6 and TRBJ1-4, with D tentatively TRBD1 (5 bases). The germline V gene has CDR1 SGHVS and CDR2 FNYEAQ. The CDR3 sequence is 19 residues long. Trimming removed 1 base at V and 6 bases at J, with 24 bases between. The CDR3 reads CASSLVPLGDRWEDEKLFF. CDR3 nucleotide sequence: TGTGCCAGCAGCTTAGTCCCTTTAGGGGATCGATGGGAGGATGAAAAACTGTTTTTT.

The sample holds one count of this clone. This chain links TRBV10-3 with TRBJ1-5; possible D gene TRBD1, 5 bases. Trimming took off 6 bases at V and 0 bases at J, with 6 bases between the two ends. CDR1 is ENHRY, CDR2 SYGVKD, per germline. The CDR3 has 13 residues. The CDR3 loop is CAISDSSNQPQHF. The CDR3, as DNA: TGTGCCATCAGCGACAGTAGCAATCAGCCCCAGCATTTT.

As DNA, the CDR3 is TGTGCCATCAGTGAAGGGGAAATTGATACGCAGTATTTT. This gives the protein CAISEGEIDTQYF. The chain carries TRBV10-3 and TRBJ2-3; possible D gene TRBD1, 5 bases. Germline CDR1 reads ENHRY; CDR2 reads SYGVKD. Trimming shortened V by 3 bases and J by 6 bases, and 10 bases separated the two germline ends. This CDR3 contains 13 residues.

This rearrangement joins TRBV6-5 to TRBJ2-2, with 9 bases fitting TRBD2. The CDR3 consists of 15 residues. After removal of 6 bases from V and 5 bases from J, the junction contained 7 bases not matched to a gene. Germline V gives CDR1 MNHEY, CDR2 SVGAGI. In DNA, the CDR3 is TGTGCCAGCAGAGGGGCGGGAGGGAGAACCGGGGAGCTGTTTTTT. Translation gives CASRGAGGRTGELFF.

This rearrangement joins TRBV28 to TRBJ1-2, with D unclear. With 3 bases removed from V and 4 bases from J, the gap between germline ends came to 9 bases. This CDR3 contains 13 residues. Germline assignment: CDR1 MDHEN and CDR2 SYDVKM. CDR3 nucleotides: TGTGCCAGCAGTTTTCAGAGGTCCTATGGCTACACCTTC. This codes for CASSFQRSYGYTF.

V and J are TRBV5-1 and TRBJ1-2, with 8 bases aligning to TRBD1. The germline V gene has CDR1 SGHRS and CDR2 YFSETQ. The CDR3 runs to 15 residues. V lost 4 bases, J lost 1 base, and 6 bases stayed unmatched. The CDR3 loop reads CASSRGQGGNYGYTF. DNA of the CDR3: TGCGCCAGCAGCCGTGGACAGGGAGGTAACTATGGCTACACCTTC.

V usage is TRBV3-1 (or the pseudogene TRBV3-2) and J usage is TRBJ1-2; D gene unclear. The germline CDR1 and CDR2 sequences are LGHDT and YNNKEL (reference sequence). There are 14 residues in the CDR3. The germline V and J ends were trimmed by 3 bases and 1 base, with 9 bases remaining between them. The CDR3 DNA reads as TGTGCCAGCAGCCATCACTACGGTAACTATGGCTACACCTTC. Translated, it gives CASSHHYGNYGYTF.

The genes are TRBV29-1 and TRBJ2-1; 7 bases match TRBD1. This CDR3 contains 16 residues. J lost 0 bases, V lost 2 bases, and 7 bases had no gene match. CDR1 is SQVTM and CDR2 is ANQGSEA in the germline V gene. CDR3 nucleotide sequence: TGCAGCGTTGAATCTTCGACAGGGCGCTCCTACAATGAGCAGTTCTTC. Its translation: CSVESSTGRSYNEQFF.

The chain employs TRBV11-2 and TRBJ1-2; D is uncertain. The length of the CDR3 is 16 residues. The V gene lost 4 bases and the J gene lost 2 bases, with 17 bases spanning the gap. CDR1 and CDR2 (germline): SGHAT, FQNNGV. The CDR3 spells CASSSPLSGRNYGYTF. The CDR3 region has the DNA TGTGCCAGCAGCTCCCCTCTATCGGGGAGGAACTATGGCTACACCTTC.

The CDR3 loop reads CASGGATENNSPLHF. The CDR3 coding sequence is TGTGCCAGCGGGGGCGCAACGGAGAATAATTCACCCCTCCACTTT. The chain couples TRBV5-8 to TRBJ1-6, with D perhaps TRBD1 (6 bases). Per germline, CDR1 SGHTS and CDR2 YDEGEE. This CDR3 region has 15 residues. V gave up 7 bases and J gave up 5 bases, with 16 bases separating them. Full variable domain (missing parts from reference TRBV5-8 and TRBJ1-6): EAGVTQSPTHLIKTRGQQATLRCSPISGHTSVYWYQQALGLGLQFLLWYDEGEERNRGNFPPRFSGRQFPNYSSELNVNALELEDSALYLCASGGATENNSPLHFGNGTRLTVT.

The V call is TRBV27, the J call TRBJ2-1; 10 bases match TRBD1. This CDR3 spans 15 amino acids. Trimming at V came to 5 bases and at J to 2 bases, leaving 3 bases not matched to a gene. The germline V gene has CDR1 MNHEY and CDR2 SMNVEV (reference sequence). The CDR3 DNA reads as TGTGCCAGCAGTCTCGGACAGGGGGCCTACAATGAGCAGTTCTTC. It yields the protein CASSLGQGAYNEQFF.

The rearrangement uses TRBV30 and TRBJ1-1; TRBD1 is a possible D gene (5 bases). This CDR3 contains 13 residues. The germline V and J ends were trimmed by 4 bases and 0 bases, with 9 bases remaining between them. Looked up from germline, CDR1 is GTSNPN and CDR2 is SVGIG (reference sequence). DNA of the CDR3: TGTGCCTGGACAGGGATTATGAACACTGAAGCTTTCTTT. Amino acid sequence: CAWTGIMNTEAFF.

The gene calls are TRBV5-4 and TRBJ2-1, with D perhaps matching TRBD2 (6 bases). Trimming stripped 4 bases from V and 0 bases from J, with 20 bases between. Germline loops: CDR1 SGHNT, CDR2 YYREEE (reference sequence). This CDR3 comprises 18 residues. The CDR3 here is CASSRGESRPSSYNEQFF. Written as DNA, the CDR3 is TGTGCCAGCAGCCGCGGGGAATCCCGGCCGAGCTCCTACAATGAGCAGTTCTTC.

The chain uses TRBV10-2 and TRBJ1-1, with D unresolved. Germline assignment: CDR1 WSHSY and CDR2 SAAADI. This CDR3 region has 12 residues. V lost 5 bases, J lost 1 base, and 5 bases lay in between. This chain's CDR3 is CASSIKNTEAFF. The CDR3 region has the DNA TGCGCCAGCAGTATTAAGAACACTGAAGCTTTCTTT.

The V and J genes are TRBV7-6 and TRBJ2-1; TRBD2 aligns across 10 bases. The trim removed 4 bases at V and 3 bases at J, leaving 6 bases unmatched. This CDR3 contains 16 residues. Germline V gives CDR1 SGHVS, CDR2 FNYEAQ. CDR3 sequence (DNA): TGTGCCAGCAGCTATAGCGGGGGGCCGAACTACAATGAGCAGTTCTTC. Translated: CASSYSGGPNYNEQFF.

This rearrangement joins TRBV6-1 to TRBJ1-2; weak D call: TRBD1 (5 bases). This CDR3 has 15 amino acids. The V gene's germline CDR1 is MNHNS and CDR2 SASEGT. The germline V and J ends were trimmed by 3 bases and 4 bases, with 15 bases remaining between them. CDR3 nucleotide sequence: TGTGCCAGCAGTGACCGCGGGGCGCCTGTCTATGGCTACACCTTC. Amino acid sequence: CASSDRGAPVYGYTF.